This T cell receptor (beta chain) was identified in a study of shared clonotypes between healthy human individuals. CD45RO-negative cells were positively selected for CCR7, leaving out terminally differentiated effector memory CD45RA+ cells. Using immunoSEQ multiplex PCR, the repertoire was profiled, and TCRdb retains in-frame clones only, with some absent. This table holds about 2.1 million clones, just over 90% found once. The TCR originated in a man between 18 and 35 years old in good health. Some clones in this sample may be carry-over from other donors' samples. Sequencing was performed on naive CD8+ T cells from PBMCs.

For the CDR3, the DNA is TGTGCCAGCAGTGCCTCGTTGGGCGCCACTTCCTACGAGCAGTACTTC. Residues: CASSASLGATSYEQYF. The V call is TRBV27, the J call TRBJ2-7; D gene ambiguous. This CDR3 region has 16 residues. Trimming cost V 5 bases and J 1 base, with 18 bases left between them. Germline loops: CDR1 MNHEY, CDR2 SMNVEV (reference sequence).